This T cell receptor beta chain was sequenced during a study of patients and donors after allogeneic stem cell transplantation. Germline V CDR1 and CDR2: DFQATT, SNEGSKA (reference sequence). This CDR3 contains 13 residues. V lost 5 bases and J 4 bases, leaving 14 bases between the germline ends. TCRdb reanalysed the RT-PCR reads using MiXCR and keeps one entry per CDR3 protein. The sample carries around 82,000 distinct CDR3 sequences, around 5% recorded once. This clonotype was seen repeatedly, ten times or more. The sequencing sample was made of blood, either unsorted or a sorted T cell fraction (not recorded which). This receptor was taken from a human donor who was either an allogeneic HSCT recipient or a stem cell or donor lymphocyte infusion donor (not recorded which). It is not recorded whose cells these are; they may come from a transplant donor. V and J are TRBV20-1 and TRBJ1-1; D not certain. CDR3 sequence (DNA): TGCAGTGCTCGCCCATGGAAGGGCACTGAAGCTTTCTTT. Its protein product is CSARPWKGTEAFF.